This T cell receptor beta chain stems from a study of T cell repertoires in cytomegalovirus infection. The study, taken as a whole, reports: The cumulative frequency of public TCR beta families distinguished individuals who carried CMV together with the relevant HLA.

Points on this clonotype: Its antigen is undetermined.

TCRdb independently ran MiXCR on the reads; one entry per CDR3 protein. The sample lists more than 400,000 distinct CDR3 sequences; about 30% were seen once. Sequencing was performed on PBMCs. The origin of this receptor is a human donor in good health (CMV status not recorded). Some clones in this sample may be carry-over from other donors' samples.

The CDR3 DNA is TGTGCTGCCGAGGGACAGGGTATCAATGGCTACACCTTC. This codes for CAAEGQGINGYTF. The rearrangement links TRBV10-3 to TRBJ1-2, with TRBD1 identical over 9 bases. CDR3 length: 13 amino acids. Germline CDR1 and CDR2: ENHRY and SYGVKD.